This TCR beta chain was obtained from a study of blood T cell repertoires in COVID-19. Germline CDR1 LGHNT, CDR2 FRNRAP. V was pared by 6 bases and J by 7 bases, with 14 bases of the junction left unmatched. The CDR3 covers 17 residues. Libraries were prepared by immunoSEQ multiplex PCR; TCRdb keeps only in-frame clonotypes and omits some of them. The sample consists of some 250,000 clones, over 70% of them appearing once. The receptor was isolated from a man aged 35 to 55 with acute or convalescent COVID-19. Sequenced sample: peripheral blood. The chain couples TRBV12-5 to TRBJ1-4, with 10 nucleotides matching TRBD1. The CDR3 reads CASGRDRGPVHSEKLFF. CDR3 nucleotides: TGTGCTAGTGGCCGAGACAGGGGGCCCGTGCATAGTGAAAAACTGTTTTTT.